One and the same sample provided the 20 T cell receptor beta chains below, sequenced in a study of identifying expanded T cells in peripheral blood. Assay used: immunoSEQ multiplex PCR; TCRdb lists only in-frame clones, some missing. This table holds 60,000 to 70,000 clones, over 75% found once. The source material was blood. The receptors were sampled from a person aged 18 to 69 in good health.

CDR3 protein: CSVEGRGVNEQYF. As DNA, the CDR3 is TGCAGCGTTGAGGGCAGGGGTGTCAACGAGCAGTACTTC. The chain combines TRBV29-1 with TRBJ2-7, with D perhaps TRBD1 (6 bases). The CDR3 consists of 13 residues. Between the trimmed V and J ends, which lost 3 bases and 5 bases, there was a span of 14 bases. The V gene's germline CDR1 is SQVTM and CDR2 ANQGSEA.

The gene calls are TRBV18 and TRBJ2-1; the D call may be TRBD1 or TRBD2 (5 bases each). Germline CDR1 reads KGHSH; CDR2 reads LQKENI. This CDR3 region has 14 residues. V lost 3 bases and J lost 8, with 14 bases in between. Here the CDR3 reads CASSPRDGWDEQFF. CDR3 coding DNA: TGTGCCAGCTCACCGAGGGACGGATGGGATGAGCAGTTCTTC.

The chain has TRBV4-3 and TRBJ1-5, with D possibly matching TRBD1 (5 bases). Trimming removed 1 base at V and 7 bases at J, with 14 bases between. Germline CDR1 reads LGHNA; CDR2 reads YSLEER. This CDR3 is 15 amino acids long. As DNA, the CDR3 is TGCGCCAGCAGCCAAGCCGTCGGGGCTTTCCAGCCCCAGCATTTT. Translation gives CASSQAVGAFQPQHF.

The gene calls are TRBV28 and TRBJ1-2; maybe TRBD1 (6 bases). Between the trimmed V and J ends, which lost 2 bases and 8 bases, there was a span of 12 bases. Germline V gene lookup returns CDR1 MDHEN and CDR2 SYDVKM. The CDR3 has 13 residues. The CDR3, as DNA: TGTGCCAGCAGTTTACAGGGGCAGAGGGGCTACACCTTC. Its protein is CASSLQGQRGYTF.

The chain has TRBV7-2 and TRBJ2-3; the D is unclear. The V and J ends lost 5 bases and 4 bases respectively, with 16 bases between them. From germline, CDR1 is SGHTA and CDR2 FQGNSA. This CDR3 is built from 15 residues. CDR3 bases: TGTGCCAGCAGCCCTCGGATCCGGCCCGCAGATACGCAGTATTTT. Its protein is CASSPRIRPADTQYF.

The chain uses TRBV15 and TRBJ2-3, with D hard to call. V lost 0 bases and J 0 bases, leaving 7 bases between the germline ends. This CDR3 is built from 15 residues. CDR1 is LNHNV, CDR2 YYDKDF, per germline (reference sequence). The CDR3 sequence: CATSREGLSTDTQYF. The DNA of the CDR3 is TGTGCCACCAGCAGAGAAGGTCTAAGCACAGATACGCAGTATTTT.

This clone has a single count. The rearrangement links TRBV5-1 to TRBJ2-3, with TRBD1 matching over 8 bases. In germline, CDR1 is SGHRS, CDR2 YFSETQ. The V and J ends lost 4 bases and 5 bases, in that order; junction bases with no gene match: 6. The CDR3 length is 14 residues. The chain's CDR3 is CASSVTGAQDTQYF. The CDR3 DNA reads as TGCGCCAGCAGCGTGACAGGGGCCCAAGATACGCAGTATTTT.

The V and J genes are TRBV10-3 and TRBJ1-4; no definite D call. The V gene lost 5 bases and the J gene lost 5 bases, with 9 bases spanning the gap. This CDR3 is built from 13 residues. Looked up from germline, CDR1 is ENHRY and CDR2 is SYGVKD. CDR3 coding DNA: TGTGCCATCAGTAGCCAGAGAAATGAAAAACTGTTTTTT. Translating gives CAISSQRNEKLFF.

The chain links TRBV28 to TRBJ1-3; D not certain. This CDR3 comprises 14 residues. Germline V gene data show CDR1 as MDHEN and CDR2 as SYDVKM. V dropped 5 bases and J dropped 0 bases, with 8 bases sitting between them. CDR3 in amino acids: CASSTRNSGNTIYF. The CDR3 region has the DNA TGTGCCAGCAGTACCCGGAACTCTGGAAACACCATATATTTT.

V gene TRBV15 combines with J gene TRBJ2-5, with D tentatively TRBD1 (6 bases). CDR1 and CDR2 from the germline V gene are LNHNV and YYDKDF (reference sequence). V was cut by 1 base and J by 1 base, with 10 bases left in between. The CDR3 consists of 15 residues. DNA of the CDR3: TGTGCCACCAGCAGAGTTTCGGACAGCCAAGAGACCCAGTACTTC. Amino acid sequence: CATSRVSDSQETQYF.

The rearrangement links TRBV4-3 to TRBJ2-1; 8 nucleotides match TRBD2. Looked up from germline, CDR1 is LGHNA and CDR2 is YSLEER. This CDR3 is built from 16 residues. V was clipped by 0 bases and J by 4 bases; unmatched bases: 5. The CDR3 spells CASSQELADIYNEQFF. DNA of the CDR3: TGCGCCAGCAGCCAAGAACTAGCGGATATATACAATGAGCAGTTCTTC.

CDR3 coding DNA: TGTGCCAGCAGTTTCCTCGGGACAGCAGGGGGAAACATTCAGTACTTC. Amino acid sequence: CASSFLGTAGGNIQYF. The chain combines TRBV28 with TRBJ2-4, with 7 bases identical to TRBD1. CDR1 and CDR2 from the germline V gene are MDHEN and SYDVKM. The CDR3 is made up of 16 amino acids. V trimming: 3 bases; J trimming: 6 bases; junction bases outside the gene matches: 11. The entire variable domain, with the rest obtained from reference TRBV28 and TRBJ2-4, is as follows: DVKVTQSSRYLVKRTGEKVFLECVQDMDHENMFWYRQDPGLGLRLIYFSYDVKMKEKGDIPEGYSVSREKKERFSLILESASTNQTSMYLCASSFLGTAGGNIQYFGAGTRLSVL.

The CDR3 spells CASSLEGRGWCEQYF. CDR3 coding DNA: TGTGCCAGCAGCTTAGAGGGCAGGGGGTGGTGCGAGCAGTACTTC. The chain recombines TRBV7-7 with TRBJ2-7, with 7 bases aligning to TRBD1. Germline V gives CDR1 SSHAT, CDR2 FNYEAQ (reference sequence). This CDR3 spans 15 amino acids. V trimming: 1 base; J trimming: 6 bases; junction bases outside the gene matches: 9. Together with reference TRBV7-7 and TRBJ2-7, the CDR3 gives the full variable domain: GAGVSQSPRYKVTKRGQDVTLRCDPISSHATLYWYQQALGQGPEFLTYFNYEAQPDKSGLPSDRFSAERPEGSISTLTIQRTEQRDSAMYRCASSLEGRGWCEQYFGPGTRLTVT.

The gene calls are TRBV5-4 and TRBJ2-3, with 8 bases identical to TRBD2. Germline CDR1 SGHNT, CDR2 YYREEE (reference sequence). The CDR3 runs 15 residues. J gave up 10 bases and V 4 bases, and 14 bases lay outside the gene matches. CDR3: CASSQDWSGSRAQYF. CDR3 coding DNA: TGTGCCAGCAGCCAAGATTGGAGCGGGAGTCGGGCGCAGTATTTT.

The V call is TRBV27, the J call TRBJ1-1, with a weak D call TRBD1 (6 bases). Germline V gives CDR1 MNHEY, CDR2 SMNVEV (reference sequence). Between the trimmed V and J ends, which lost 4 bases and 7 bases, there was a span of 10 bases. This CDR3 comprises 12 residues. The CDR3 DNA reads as TGTGCCAGCAGTTCGGTGGACAGTGAAGCTTTCTTT. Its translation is CASSSVDSEAFF.

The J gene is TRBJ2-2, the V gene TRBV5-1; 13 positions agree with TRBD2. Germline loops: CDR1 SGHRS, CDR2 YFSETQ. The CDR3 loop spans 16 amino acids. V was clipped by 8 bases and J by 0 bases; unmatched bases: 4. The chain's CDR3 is CASKGLAGTNTGELFF. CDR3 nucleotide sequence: TGCGCCAGTAAGGGACTAGCGGGAACGAACACCGGGGAGCTGTTTTTT. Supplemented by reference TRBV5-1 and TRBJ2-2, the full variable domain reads KAGVTQTPRYLIKTRGQQVTLSCSPISGHRSVSWYQQTPGQGLQFLFEYFSETQRNKGNFPGRFSGRQFSNSRSEMNVSTLELGDSALYLCASKGLAGTNTGELFFGEGSRLTVL.

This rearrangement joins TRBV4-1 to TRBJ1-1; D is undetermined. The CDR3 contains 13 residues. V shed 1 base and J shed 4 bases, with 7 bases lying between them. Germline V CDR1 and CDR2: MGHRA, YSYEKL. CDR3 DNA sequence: TGCGCCAGCAGCCAAGGAAGAACCACTGAAGCTTTCTTT. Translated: CASSQGRTTEAFF.

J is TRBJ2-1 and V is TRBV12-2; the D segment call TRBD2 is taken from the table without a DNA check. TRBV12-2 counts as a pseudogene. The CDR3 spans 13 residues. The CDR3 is CATERRLGNEQFF. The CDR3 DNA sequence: TGTGCAACCGAACGGAGACTAGGAAATGAGCAGTTCTTC.

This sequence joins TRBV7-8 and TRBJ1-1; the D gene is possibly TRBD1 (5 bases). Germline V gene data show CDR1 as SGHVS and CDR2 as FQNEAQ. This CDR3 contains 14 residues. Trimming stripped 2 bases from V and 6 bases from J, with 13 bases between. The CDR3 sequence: CASSLPVLGAEAFF. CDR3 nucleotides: TGTGCCAGCAGCTTACCTGTATTAGGGGCTGAAGCTTTCTTT.

The CDR3 reads CASSFPGYYTGELFF. The CDR3 region has the DNA TGCGCCAGCAGCTTCCCGGGATACTACACCGGGGAGCTGTTTTTT. The chain carries TRBV5-1 and TRBJ2-2; D possibly corresponds to TRBD2 (5 bases). Trimming stripped 2 bases from V and 3 bases from J, with 11 bases between. In germline, CDR1 is SGHRS, CDR2 YFSETQ. This CDR3 comprises 15 residues.